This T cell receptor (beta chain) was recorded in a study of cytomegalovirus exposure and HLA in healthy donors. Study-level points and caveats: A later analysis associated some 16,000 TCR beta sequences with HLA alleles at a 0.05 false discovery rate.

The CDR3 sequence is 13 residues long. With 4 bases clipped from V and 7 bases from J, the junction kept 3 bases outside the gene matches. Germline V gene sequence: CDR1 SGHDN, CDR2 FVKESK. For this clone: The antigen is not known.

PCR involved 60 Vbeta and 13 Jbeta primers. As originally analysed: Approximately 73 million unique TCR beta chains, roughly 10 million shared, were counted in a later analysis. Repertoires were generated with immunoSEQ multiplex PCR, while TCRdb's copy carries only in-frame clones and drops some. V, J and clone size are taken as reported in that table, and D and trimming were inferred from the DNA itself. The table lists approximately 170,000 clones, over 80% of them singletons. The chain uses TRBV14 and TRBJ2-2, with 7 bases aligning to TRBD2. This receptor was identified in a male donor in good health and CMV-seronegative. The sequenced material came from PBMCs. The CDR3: CASSRREVGELFF. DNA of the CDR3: TGTGCCAGCAGCCGCCGGGAGGTCGGGGAGCTGTTTTTT.